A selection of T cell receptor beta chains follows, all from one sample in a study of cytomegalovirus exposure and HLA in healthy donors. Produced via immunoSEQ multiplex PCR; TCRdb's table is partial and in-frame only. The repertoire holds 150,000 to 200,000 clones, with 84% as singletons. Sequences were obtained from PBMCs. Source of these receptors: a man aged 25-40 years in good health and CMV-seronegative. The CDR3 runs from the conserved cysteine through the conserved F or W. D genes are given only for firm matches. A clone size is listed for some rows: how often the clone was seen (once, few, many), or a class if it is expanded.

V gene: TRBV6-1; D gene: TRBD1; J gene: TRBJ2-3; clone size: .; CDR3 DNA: TGTGCCAGCAGTGAAGCGAGGGGACAGACAGTCACAGATACGCAGTATTTT; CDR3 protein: CASSEARGQTVTDTQYF
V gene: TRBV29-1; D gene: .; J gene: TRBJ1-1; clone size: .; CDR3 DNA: TGCAGCGTTGAGCACAGGATGAACACTGAAGCTTTCTTT; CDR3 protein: CSVEHRMNTEAFF
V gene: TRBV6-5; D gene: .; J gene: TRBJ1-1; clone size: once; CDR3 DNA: TGTGCCAGCAGTTACGAGGGGAGGGAGACCACTGAAGCTTTCTTT; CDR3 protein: CASSYEGRETTEAFF
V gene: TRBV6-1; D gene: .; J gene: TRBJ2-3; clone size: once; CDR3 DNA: TGTGCCAGCGGTAGGACATTTTCCCGGAATACGCAGTATTTT; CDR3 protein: CASGRTFSRNTQYF
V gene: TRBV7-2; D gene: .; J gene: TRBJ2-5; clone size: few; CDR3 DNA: TGTGCCAGCAGCTTACTCACTAGTTACCAAGAGACCCAGTACTTC; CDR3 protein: CASSLLTSYQETQYF
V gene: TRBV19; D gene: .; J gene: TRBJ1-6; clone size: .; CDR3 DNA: TGTGCCAGTAGTATAGATCGGACTCTGGGGAATTCACCCCTCCACTTT; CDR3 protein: CASSIDRTLGNSPLHF
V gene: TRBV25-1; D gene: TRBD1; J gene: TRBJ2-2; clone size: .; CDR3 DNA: TGTGCCAGCAGCGCAACCGGGACAGCATACACCGGGGAGCTGTTTTTT; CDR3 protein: CASSATGTAYTGELFF
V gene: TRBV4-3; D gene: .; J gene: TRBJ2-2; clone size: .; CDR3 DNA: TGCGCCAGCAGCCAAGATCCCCTACCCGGGGAGCTGTTTTTT; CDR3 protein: CASSQDPLPGELFF
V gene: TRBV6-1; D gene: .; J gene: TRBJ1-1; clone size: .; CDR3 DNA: TGTGCCAGCAGTGACCGGGGTAAGGACGCTGAAGCTTTCTTT; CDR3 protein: CASSDRGKDAEAFF
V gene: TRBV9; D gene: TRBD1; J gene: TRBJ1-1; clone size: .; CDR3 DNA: TGTGCCAGCAGCGTGACAGGGGGGGCGAACACTGAAGCTTTCTTT; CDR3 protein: CASSVTGGANTEAFF
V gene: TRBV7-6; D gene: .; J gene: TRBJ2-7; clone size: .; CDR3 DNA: TGTGCCAGCAGCTCTCTGGACAGTGGCTACGAGCAGTACTTC; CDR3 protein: CASSSLDSGYEQYF
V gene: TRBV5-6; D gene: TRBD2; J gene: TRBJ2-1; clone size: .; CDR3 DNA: TGTGCCAGCAGCTTGGTGGTAGCGGGCTCCTACAATGAGCAGTTCTTC; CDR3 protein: CASSLVVAGSYNEQFF
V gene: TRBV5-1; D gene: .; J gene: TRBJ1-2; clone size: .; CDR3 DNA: TGCGCCAGCAGCATTGAGGGGGTTCTTGGCTACACCTTC; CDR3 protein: CASSIEGVLGYTF
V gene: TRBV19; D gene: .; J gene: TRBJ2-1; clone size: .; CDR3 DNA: TGTGCCAGTGGCTATCTGGCGGGGAGCATCTACAATGAGCAGTTCTTC; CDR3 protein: CASGYLAGSIYNEQFF
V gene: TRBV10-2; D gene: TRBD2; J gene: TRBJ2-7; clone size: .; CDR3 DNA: TGCGCCAGCAGTGAGCCGCCGGGACTAGCGGACTTTTACGAGCAGTACTTC; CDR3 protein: CASSEPPGLADFYEQYF
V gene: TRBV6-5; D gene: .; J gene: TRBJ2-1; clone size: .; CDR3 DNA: TGTGCCAGCCTTCTAGGCAATGAGCAGTTCTTC; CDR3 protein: CASLLGNEQFF
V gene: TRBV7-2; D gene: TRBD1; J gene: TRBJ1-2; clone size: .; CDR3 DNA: TGTGCCAGCAGCTTCGGGACAGGGGGCTTTGGCTACACCTTC; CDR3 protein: CASSFGTGGFGYTF
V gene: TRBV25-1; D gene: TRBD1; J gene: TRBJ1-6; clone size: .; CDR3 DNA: TGTGCCAGCACCGCCGGACAGGGATATAATTCACCCCTCCACTTT; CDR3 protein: CASTAGQGYNSPLHF
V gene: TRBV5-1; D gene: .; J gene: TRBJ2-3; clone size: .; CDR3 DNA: TGCGCCAGCAGCTTTGAGGGGGCAGATACGCAGTATTTT; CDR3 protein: CASSFEGADTQYF
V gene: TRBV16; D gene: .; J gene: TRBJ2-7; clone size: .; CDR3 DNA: TGTGCCAGCAGCCAAACCACTGACTACGAGCAGTACTTC; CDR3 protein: CASSQTTDYEQYF
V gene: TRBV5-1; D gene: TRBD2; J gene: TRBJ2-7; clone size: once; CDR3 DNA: TGCGCCAGCAGCTGGGGGTCACTAGCGGACTCCTACGAGCAGTACTTC; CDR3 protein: CASSWGSLADSYEQYF
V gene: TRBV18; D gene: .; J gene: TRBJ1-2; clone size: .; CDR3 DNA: TGTGCCAGCTCAGTCCGGGACACCGGCGACTATGGCTACACCTTC; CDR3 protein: CASSVRDTGDYGYTF
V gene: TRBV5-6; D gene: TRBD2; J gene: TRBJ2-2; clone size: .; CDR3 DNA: TGTGCCAGCAGCTTCTCCTTACTAGCGGGAGTTTTTGACACCGGGGAGCTGTTTTTT; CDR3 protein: CASSFSLLAGVFDTGELFF
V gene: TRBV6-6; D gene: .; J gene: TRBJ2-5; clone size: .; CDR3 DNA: TGTGCCAGCAGCCGGTTCACTGTGGAGACCCAGTACTTC; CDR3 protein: CASSRFTVETQYF
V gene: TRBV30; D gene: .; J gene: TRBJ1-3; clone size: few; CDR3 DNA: TGTGCCTGGAGTGGGACAGCTGGAAACACCATATATTTT; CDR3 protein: CAWSGTAGNTIYF
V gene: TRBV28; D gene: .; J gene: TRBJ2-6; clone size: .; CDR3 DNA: TGTGCCAGCAGCCTCCGTGGCACAAGCTCTGGGGCCAACGTCCTGACTTTC; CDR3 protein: CASSLRGTSSGANVLTF
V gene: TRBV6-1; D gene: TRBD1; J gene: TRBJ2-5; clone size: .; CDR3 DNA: TGTGCCAGCAGTAAGGACAGGGTAATCCAAGAGACCCAGTACTTC; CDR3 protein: CASSKDRVIQETQYF
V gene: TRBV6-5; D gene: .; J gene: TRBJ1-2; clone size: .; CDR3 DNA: TGTGCCCCACGGGGAAACTATGGCTACACCTTC; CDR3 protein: CAPRGNYGYTF
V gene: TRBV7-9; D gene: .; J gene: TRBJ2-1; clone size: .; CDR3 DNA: TGTGCCAGCAGGACCGGGACATCCATTTACAATGAGCAGTTCTTC; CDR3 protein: CASRTGTSIYNEQFF
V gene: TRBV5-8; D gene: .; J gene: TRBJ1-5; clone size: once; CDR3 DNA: TGTGCCAGCAGCCGTAATCCGGGACAAATTAGCAATCAGCCCCAGCATTTT; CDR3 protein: CASSRNPGQISNQPQHF
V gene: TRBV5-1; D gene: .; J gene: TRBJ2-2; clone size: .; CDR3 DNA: TGCGCCAGCAGCTTCGGGGGAACCGGGGAGCTGTTTTTT; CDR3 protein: CASSFGGTGELFF
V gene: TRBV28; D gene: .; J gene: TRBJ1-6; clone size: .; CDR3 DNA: TGTGCCAGCAGTTGGGTCAGGGTTGACTCACCCCTCCACTTT; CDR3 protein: CASSWVRVDSPLHF
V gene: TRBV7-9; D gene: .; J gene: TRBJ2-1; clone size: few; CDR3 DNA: TGTGCCAGCAGCCGGAATGAGCAGTTCTTC; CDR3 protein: CASSRNEQFF
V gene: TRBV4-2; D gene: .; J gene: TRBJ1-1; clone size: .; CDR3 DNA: TGTGCCAGCAGCCGGTCAGTGGGCAACTCGTATCAAGGCACTGAAGCTTTCTTT; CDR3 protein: CASSRSVGNSYQGTEAFF
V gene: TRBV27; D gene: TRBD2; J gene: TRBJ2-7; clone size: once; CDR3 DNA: TGTGCCAGCTGGGATAGCGGGAGTGCGTACGAGCAGTACTTC; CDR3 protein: CASWDSGSAYEQYF
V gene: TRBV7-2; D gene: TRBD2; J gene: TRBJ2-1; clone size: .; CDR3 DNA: TGTGCCAGCAGTCCTGCTAGCGGGGGGTTGTACAATGAGCAGTTCTTC; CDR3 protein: CASSPASGGLYNEQFF
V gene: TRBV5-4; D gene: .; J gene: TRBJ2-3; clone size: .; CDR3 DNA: TGTGCCAGCAGCTTGGGGGCGGGCTCGACAGATACGCAGTATTTT; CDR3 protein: CASSLGAGSTDTQYF
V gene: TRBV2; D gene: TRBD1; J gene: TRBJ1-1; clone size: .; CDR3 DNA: TGTGCCAGTGCGGACAGGTTCAAGAACACTGAAGCTTTCTTT; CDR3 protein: CASADRFKNTEAFF
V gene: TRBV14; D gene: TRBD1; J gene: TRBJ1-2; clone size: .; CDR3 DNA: TGTGCCAGCAGCCTTGGGACAGACTATGGCTACACCTTC; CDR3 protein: CASSLGTDYGYTF
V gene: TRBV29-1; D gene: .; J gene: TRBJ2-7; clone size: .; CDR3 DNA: TGCAGCGTCGAGGGGGGGTTTGCCTACGAGCAGTACTTC; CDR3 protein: CSVEGGFAYEQYF
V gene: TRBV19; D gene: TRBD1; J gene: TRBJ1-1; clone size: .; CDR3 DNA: TGTGCCAGTAGGCTACAGGGGCTGAACACTGAAGCTTTCTTT; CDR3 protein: CASRLQGLNTEAFF
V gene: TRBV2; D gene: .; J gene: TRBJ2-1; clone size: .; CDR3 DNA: TGTGCCGGAGGGTCCGGACGTCAAACATACAATGAGCAGTTCTTC; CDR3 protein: CAGGSGRQTYNEQFF
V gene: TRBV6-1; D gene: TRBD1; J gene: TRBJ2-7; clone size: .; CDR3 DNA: TGTGCCAGCAGGCCCCCGGGACAGGGGAAGGAGCAGTACTTC; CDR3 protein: CASRPPGQGKEQYF
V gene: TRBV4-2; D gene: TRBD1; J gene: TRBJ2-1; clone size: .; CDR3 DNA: TGTGCCAGCAGCAGGGACAGGTTCGGCTACAATGAGCAGTTCTTC; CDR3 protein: CASSRDRFGYNEQFF
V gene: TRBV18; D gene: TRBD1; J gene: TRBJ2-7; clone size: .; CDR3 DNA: TGTGCCAGCTCACCACCCATCGGGACAGGGAGAACCTACGAGCAGTACTTC; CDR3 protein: CASSPPIGTGRTYEQYF
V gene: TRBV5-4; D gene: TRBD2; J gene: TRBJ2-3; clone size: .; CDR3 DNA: TGTGCCAGCAGCTTACCTAGCGGGACGGAGACGCAGTATTTT; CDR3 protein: CASSLPSGTETQYF
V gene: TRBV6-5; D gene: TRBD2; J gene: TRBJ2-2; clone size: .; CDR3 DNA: TGTGCCAGCAGAAGAGGACTAGCGGGCATCGGGGAGCTGTTTTTT; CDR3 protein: CASRRGLAGIGELFF
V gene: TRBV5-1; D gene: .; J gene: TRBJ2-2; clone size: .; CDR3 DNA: TGCGCCAGCAGCTTTCAGACAGGGAACACCGGGGAGCTGTTTTTT; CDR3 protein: CASSFQTGNTGELFF
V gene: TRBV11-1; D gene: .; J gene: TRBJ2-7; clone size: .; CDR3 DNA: TGTGCCAGCAGCTCTACGGATGACACCTCCTACGAGCAGTACTTC; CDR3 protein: CASSSTDDTSYEQYF
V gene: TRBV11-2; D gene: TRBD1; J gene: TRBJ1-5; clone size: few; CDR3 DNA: TGTGCCAGCAGCCCCGACAGGGATCTAGGTCAGCCCCAGCATTTT; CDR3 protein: CASSPDRDLGQPQHF
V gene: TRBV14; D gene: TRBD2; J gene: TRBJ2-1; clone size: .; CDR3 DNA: TGTGCCAGCAGCCAGTTCCTAGCGGGTTACAATGAGCAGTTCTTC; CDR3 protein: CASSQFLAGYNEQFF
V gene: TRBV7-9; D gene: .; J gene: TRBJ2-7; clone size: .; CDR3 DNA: TGTGCCAGCAGCTTGTACAGGGACTACGAGCAGTACTTC; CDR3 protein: CASSLYRDYEQYF
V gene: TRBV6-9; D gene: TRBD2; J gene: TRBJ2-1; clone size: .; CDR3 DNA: TGTGCCAGCACCCAAGGGACTAGCGGGGGGGAGGTATTAAGGATGTTCTTC; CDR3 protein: CASTQGTSGGEVLRMFF
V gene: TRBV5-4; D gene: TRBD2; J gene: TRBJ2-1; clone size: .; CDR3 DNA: TGTGCCAGCAGCTTTGCGACTAGCGGGTACAATGAGCAGTTCTTC; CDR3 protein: CASSFATSGYNEQFF
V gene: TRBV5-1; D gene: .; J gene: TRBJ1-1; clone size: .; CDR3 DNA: TGCGCCAGCAGCTTGGGGCCAGGGGTAGGCACTGAAGCTTTCTTT; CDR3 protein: CASSLGPGVGTEAFF
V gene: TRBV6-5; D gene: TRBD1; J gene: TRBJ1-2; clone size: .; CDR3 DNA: TGTGCCAGCAGCCAAAGGGGGCCCTATGGCTACACCTTC; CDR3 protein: CASSQRGPYGYTF
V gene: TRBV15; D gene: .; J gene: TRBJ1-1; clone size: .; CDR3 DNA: TGTGCCACCAGCAGAGCTCCCTCGGGGGTTCTGAACACTGAAGCTTTCTTT; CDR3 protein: CATSRAPSGVLNTEAFF
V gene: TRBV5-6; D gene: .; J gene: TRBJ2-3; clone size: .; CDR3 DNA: TGTGCCAGCAGCCCCCCTAGGGGGATTGAAGATACGCAGTATTTT; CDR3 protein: CASSPPRGIEDTQYF
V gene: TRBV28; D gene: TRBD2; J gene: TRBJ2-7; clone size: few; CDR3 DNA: TGTGCCAGCAGCCGGACTAGCGGGTCGCCCTCATCCTACGAGCAGTACTTC; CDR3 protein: CASSRTSGSPSSYEQYF
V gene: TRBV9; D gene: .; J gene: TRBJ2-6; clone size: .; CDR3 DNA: TGTGCCAGCAGCGTGTTCGTTTCTGGGCCCTCTGGGGCCAACGTCCTGACTTTC; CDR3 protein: CASSVFVSGPSGANVLTF